The T cell receptor beta chain under discussion was sequenced for a study of technical replicates of blood from several donors. Produced via immunoSEQ multiplex PCR; TCRdb's table is partial and in-frame only. The data show more than 70,000 clones, roughly 96% seen once. V was pared by 4 bases and J by 0 bases, with 7 bases between. Germline V CDR1 and CDR2: SGHNT, YYREEE (reference sequence). This CDR3 comprises 13 residues. The material sequenced was T cells isolated from PBMCs. The receptor was derived from a human donor in good health. J is TRBJ1-1 and V is TRBV5-4; D is ambiguous. The CDR3 reads CASSERLNTEAFF. Here the CDR3 DNA reads TGTGCCAGCAGCGAGAGATTGAACACTGAAGCTTTCTTT.